These T cell receptor beta chains were read from a single sample in a study of T cell responses to AZD1222 COVID-19 vaccine. Here immunoSEQ multiplex PCR was the method, and the copy in TCRdb shows in-frame clones only, minus some. The sample carries about 94,000 clones, roughly 88% recorded once. This material consisted of peripheral blood, taken on day 0 of AZD1222 vaccination. The receptor source for this set is an adult in good health. Each CDR3 is given with its conserved first and last residue. A D gene is named only where the DNA matches it firmly. Only part of the rows carry a size: once, few, many, or a class if the clone is expanded.

clone_size j_call v_call d_call cdr3_nt cdr3_aa
few TRBJ1-4 TRBV19 NA TGTGCCAGTAGTCCCCGGGGGACTTTTAATGAAAAACTGTTTTTT CASSPRGTFNEKLFF
NA TRBJ2-1 TRBV10-3 NA TGTGCCATAAACGGGGGTGAAGATGAGCAGTTCTTC CAINGGEDEQFF
NA TRBJ1-1 TRBV27 NA TGTGCCAGCAGTTTCCGGGGGGTGGTGACTGAAGCTTTCTTT CASSFRGVVTEAFF
NA TRBJ2-3 TRBV30 NA TGTGCCTGGACTGTGCGGGGTGCAGATACGCAGTATTTT CAWTVRGADTQYF
NA TRBJ2-5 TRBV19 TRBD2 TGTGCCAGTAGTCCTCAGATAGCGGGGGGGCCGCGAGTAGAGACCCAGTACTTC CASSPQIAGGPRVETQYF
NA TRBJ1-1 TRBV29-1 NA TGCAGCTACTTTCAGGATGCCAGGGCTGAAGCTTTCTTT CSYFQDARAEAFF
once TRBJ2-7 TRBV6-2/TRBV6-3 NA TGTGCCAGCAGTGACCCGTTCACTTCCTACGAGCAGTACTTC CASSDPFTSYEQYF
NA TRBJ1-3 TRBV12-5 NA TGTGCTAGTGGTCTAGGGGGGGTAGGAAACACCATATATTTT CASGLGGVGNTIYF
NA TRBJ2-2 TRBV2 NA TGTGCCAGCAGTGTGGGGGGAATTATTACCGGGGAGCTGTTTTTT CASSVGGIITGELFF
NA TRBJ2-1 TRBV7-2 NA TGTGCCAGCAGCGCGGAGCGGAATGAGCAGTTCTTC CASSAERNEQFF
NA TRBJ1-5 TRBV4-1 NA TGCGCCAGCAGCCAAGATGGCGACAGGAGTTTTAGCAATCAGCCCCAGCATTTT CASSQDGDRSFSNQPQHF
NA TRBJ1-2 TRBV28 NA TGTGCCAGCAAGGACACTGCGTATGGCTACACCTTC CASKDTAYGYTF
once TRBJ1-6 TRBV6-5 NA TGTGCCAGCAGTTACCGGCAGGGGAGTACACCCCTCCACTTT CASSYRQGSTPLHF
NA TRBJ1-2 TRBV4-1 NA TGCGCCAGCAGCCAGGGGGACATACGCGGGGACTATGGCTACACCTTC CASSQGDIRGDYGYTF
NA TRBJ2-1 TRBV28 TRBD1 TGTGCCAGCAGCTTGCCTAAGGGACAGCCCAATGAGCAGTTCTTC CASSLPKGQPNEQFF
NA TRBJ2-3 TRBV5-4 NA TGTGCCAGCAGCCCACGACTAGGAAGAGATACGCAGTATTTT CASSPRLGRDTQYF
NA TRBJ1-2 TRBV5-1 TRBD1 TGCGCCAGCAGCGACGACAGGGGGCAACCCTATGGCTACACCTTC CASSDDRGQPYGYTF
NA TRBJ2-1 TRBV7-2 TRBD2 TGTGCCAGCAGTTCGACTAGCGCCGGGGAGCAGTTCTTC CASSSTSAGEQFF
NA TRBJ1-1 TRBV6-5 NA TGTGCCAGCAGTTACGAGGTTGCCTCAAACACTGAAGCTTTCTTT CASSYEVASNTEAFF
NA TRBJ2-3 TRBV5-1 NA TGCGCCAGCAGCTTGGAGGGGAGGGGACACACAGATACGCAGTATTTT CASSLEGRGHTDTQYF
NA TRBJ1-2 TRBV19 TRBD1 TGTGCCAGTACCTCACATGACAGGGTCTATGGCTACACCTTC CASTSHDRVYGYTF
NA TRBJ1-5 TRBV6-5 NA TGTGCCAGCAGTTCCCCCCCAGATGGCAATCAGCCCCAGCATTTT CASSSPPDGNQPQHF
NA TRBJ2-7 TRBV4-1 NA TGCGCCAGCAGCCTCGTGGAGGGGGTGTACGAGCAGTACTTC CASSLVEGVYEQYF
NA TRBJ2-5 TRBV7-3 NA TGTGCCAGCAGCTTAGACCCGGGGCCTCAAGAGACCCAGTACTTC CASSLDPGPQETQYF
NA TRBJ2-4 TRBV4-1 NA TGCGCCAGCAGCCCTAGATTACTAGCCAAAAACATTCAGTACTTC CASSPRLLAKNIQYF
NA TRBJ1-5 TRBV19 TRBD1 TGTGCCAGTATCGGGACAGGGAGCTTCGAGGGCAATCAGCCCCAGCATTTT CASIGTGSFEGNQPQHF
NA TRBJ2-3 TRBV28 TRBD2 TGTGCCAGCAGTAACACGGGACTAGCGGGTACTAGCACAGATACGCAGTATTTT CASSNTGLAGTSTDTQYF
NA TRBJ1-3 TRBV30 NA TGTGCCTACGAAACGGGAGTACCCTCTGGAAACACCATATATTTT CAYETGVPSGNTIYF
NA TRBJ1-1 TRBV4-1 TRBD1 TGCGCCAGCAGCATCACGGACAGGGACCCTGCCATGAACACTGAAGCTTTCTTT CASSITDRDPAMNTEAFF
NA TRBJ2-7 TRBV7-9 NA TGTGCCAGCAGCTCCCCCGGGACAAACTACGAGCAGTACTTC CASSSPGTNYEQYF
NA TRBJ1-5 TRBV7-2 TRBD1 TGTGCCAGCAAGAGAGACAGGGTAGACAATCAGCCCCAGCATTTT CASKRDRVDNQPQHF
NA TRBJ2-7 TRBV9 TRBD1 TGTGCCAGCAGCCCGACAGGGATCGTAGCCTACGAGCAGTACTTC CASSPTGIVAYEQYF
NA TRBJ2-5 TRBV24-1 NA TGTGCCACCAGTGCCGGGACCCTGGAGACCCAGTACTTC CATSAGTLETQYF
NA TRBJ1-3 TRBV7-2 NA TGTGCCAGCAGCCTTGACAGATACCTCCTCTCTGGAAACACCATATATTTT CASSLDRYLLSGNTIYF
NA TRBJ2-3 TRBV7-2 TRBD2 TGTGCCAGCAGCTTAGTGGGGCCGGGGGGGGCAGATACGCAGTATTTT CASSLVGPGGADTQYF
NA TRBJ2-7 TRBV2 TRBD1 TGTGCCAGCAGGGGCGGGACAGGGAGGATTGGAACCTACGAGCAGTACTTC CASRGGTGRIGTYEQYF
NA TRBJ2-7 TRBV3-1/TRBV3-2 NA TGTGCCAGCAGCCTAGGGGACCTTGGAGCCTACGAGCAGTACTTC CASSLGDLGAYEQYF
NA TRBJ1-2 TRBV4-2 NA TGTGCCAGCAGCCAAGAATTTGGCAGGGATGTAGCTAACTATGGCTACACCTTC CASSQEFGRDVANYGYTF
once TRBJ1-2 TRBV7-7 NA TGTGCTAGCAGCTCCCAGGATGGCTACACCTTC CASSSQDGYTF
NA TRBJ2-5 TRBV3-1/TRBV3-2 TRBD2 TGTGCCAGCACCCTTGGGCTAGCGGAAGAGACCCAGTACTTC CASTLGLAEETQYF
NA TRBJ2-3 TRBV6-5 TRBD2 TGTGCCAGCAGTTACTCTAGCGGGGGGGCCACAGATACGCAGTATTTT CASSYSSGGATDTQYF
NA TRBJ1-1 TRBV7-2 NA TGTGCCAGCAGCTTATCATTGTACACTGAAGCTTTCTTT CASSLSLYTEAFF
NA TRBJ1-2 TRBV6-5 TRBD1 TGTGCCAGCAGCCTCAATTCCGGGACAGGAACTGGCTACACCTTC CASSLNSGTGTGYTF
few TRBJ1-1 TRBV30 TRBD1 TGTGCCTGGTGGGGCGGGACAGGGTGGCATGAAGCTTTCTTT CAWWGGTGWHEAFF
NA TRBJ2-7 TRBV27 NA TGTGCCAGCAGTCCCTTCCAAGTCTACGAGCAGTACTTC CASSPFQVYEQYF
NA TRBJ2-7 TRBV19 TRBD1 TGTGCCAGTAGTACAACCGGGACAGGAGTCTACGAGCAGTACTTC CASSTTGTGVYEQYF
NA TRBJ1-2 TRBV30 NA TGTGCCTGGAGTGTAGGACAGTCCTATGGCTACACCTTC CAWSVGQSYGYTF
NA TRBJ2-5 TRBV4-3 NA TGCGCCAGCAGCCAAGGGACTGGCGGGAAAGAGACCCAGTACTTC CASSQGTGGKETQYF
NA TRBJ2-2 TRBV11-2 NA TGTGCCAGCAGCCAGGAGGGGAAGAACACCGGGGAGCTGTTTTTT CASSQEGKNTGELFF
NA TRBJ2-1 TRBV7-8 NA TGTGCCAGCAGCTTAGTTCTTCTGGACCGAACCTACAATGAGCAGTTCTTC CASSLVLLDRTYNEQFF
NA TRBJ2-1 TRBV15 TRBD1 TGTGCCACCAGCCGTGAGGGACAGGGGGGGAATGAGCAGTTCTTC CATSREGQGGNEQFF
once TRBJ2-5 TRBV10-3 TRBD2 TGTGCCACCCGGGAGGGTAGGAGCGGGGGGCAAGAGACCCAGTACTTC CATREGRSGGQETQYF
NA TRBJ2-7 TRBV6-5 TRBD1 TGTGCCAGCACGAGAGGAGGACAGGGGGTCTACGAGCAGTACTTC CASTRGGQGVYEQYF
NA TRBJ2-5 TRBV19 NA TGTGCCAGTAGTATGACAGTCCAAGAGACCCAGTACTTC CASSMTVQETQYF
NA TRBJ1-5 TRBV28 NA TGTGCCAGCACCCTTTCGGGGGCCCTTAATCAGCCCCAGCATTTT CASTLSGALNQPQHF
NA TRBJ2-7 TRBV11-2 NA TGTGCCAGCAGCTCAATACGGGACCCACGCTCCTACGAGCAGTACTTC CASSSIRDPRSYEQYF
NA TRBJ2-2 TRBV29-1 NA TGCAGCGTTGGCAGCGGGGAGCTGTTTTTT CSVGSGELFF
NA TRBJ1-6 TRBV18 TRBD1 TGTGCCAGCTCACCCCGGGACAGGGTCTTTTCACCCCTCCACTTT CASSPRDRVFSPLHF
NA TRBJ1-6 TRBV6-2/TRBV6-3 NA TGTGCCAGCAGTTACGAGACAGCCTGGAATTCACCCCTCCACTTT CASSYETAWNSPLHF
NA TRBJ2-7 TRBV9 NA TGTGCCAGCAGCGTAGACCATATACTGGAGGAGCAGTACTTC CASSVDHILEEQYF